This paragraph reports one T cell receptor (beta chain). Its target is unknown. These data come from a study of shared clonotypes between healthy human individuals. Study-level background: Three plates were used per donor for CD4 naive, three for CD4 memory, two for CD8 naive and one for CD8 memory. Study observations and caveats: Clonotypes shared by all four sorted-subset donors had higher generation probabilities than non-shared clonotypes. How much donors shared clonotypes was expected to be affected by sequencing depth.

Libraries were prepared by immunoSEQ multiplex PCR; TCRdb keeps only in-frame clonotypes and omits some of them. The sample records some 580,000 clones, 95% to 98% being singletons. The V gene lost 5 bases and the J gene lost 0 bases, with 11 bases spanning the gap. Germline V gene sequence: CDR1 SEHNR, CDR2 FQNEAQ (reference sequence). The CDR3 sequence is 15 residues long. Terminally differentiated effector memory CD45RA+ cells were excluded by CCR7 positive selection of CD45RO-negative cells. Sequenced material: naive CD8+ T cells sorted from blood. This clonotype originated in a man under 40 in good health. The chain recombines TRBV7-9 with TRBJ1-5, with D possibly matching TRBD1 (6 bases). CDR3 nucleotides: TGTGCCAGCAGCGCTGACAGGAATAGCAATCAGCCCCAGCATTTT. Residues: CASSADRNSNQPQHF.